Described below is a single T cell receptor (beta chain) sequence and its context. Its antigen remains unknown. Use of 60 Vbeta and 13 Jbeta primers characterized the PCR. Original handling: Later reanalysis found approximately 80 million unique TCR beta chains, roughly 10 million of them shared. The repertoire was sequenced with immunoSEQ multiplex PCR; TCRdb's copy has only in-frame clones and lacks some. V and J calls and clone size are given by that table; D and trimming were obtained from the DNA. The sample includes roughly 120,000 clones, around 83% of them seen just once. J was trimmed by 2 bases and V by 1 base; bases with no gene match: 3. The CDR3 is 15 residues long. Germline V lookup: CDR1 MNHEY, CDR2 SMNVEV (reference sequence). The entry originates in a study of cytomegalovirus exposure and HLA in healthy donors. Background on the study: Roughly 80 million unique TCRs from HLA-typed donors were held in an early data release.

Study-wide results and limits: It emerged from a later analysis that several of the most significant clusters appeared to be linked to common viral pathogens. As was reported, the HLA-A and HLA-B alleles of most subjects were accurately predicted from TCR beta sequences.

This sequence joins TRBV27 and TRBJ2-7; TRBD2 agrees at 9 bases. Sequenced sample: PBMCs. The TCR comes from a human donor in good health. CDR3 region: CASSLLGGGAYEQYF. The CDR3 nucleotides are TGTGCCAGCAGTTTATTAGGCGGGGGGGCCTACGAGCAGTACTTC.